A single sample gave rise to the 4 T cell receptor beta chains below, sequenced in a study of relationships among human T cell subsets. From mRNA, alpha and beta CDR3 regions were amplified using semiquantitative ARM-PCR. Exponential amplification used communal superprimers after tagged nested gene-specific primers in ARM-PCR. TCRdb reprocessed the multiplex PCR reads with MiXCR, giving one entry per CDR3 protein. The sample carries fewer than 15,000 distinct CDR3 sequences, 50% to 75% recorded once. Regulatory T cells were selected from positively selected CD4+ cells using anti-CD25 beads. Sequenced input: Tregs sorted from blood. These receptors all stem from a man aged 35 to 55 in good health.

The rearrangement joins TRBV11-2 to TRBJ2-5; tentatively, D is TRBD1 or TRBD2 (5 bases each). Trimming cost V 5 bases and J 5 bases, with 18 bases left between them. This CDR3 comprises 15 residues. Germline V CDR1 and CDR2: SGHAT, FQNNGV. The CDR3 loop reads CASSQTAGAIETQYF. The DNA of the CDR3 is TGTGCCAGCAGCCAGACGGCCGGGGCAATTGAGACCCAGTACTTC.

The chain is built from TRBV28 and TRBJ2-7, with D hard to call. V was trimmed by 6 bases and J by 7 bases, leaving 10 bases between them. This CDR3 is 11 amino acids long. The germline V gene has CDR1 MDHEN and CDR2 SYDVKM. CDR3 in amino acids: CASSLQVEQYF. In DNA form, the CDR3 reads TGTGCCAGCAGCCTACAAGTAGAGCAGTACTTC.

The chain is built from TRBV28 and TRBJ2-7; the D is unclear. Trimming cost V 3 bases and J 4 bases, with 7 bases left between them. The CDR3 has 12 amino acids. Germline values: CDR1 MDHEN, CDR2 SYDVKM. The CDR3 region has the DNA TGTGCCAGCAGTTTTTCCTCTTACGAGCAGTACTTC. Translated, it gives CASSFSSYEQYF.

The rearrangement links TRBV28 to TRBJ1-5, with D possibly TRBD1 on 5 matching bases. The CDR3 has 17 amino acids. Trimming left V 1 base short and J 0 bases short, with 13 bases between. The germline CDR1 and CDR2 sequences are MDHEN and SYDVKM. The CDR3 loop is CASSLLGDGSSNQPQHF. Written as DNA, the CDR3 is TGTGCCAGCAGTTTATTGGGGGACGGCAGTAGCAATCAGCCCCAGCATTTT. Supplemented by reference TRBV28 and TRBJ1-5, the full variable domain reads DVKVTQSSRYLVKRTGEKVFLECVQDMDHENMFWYRQDPGLGLRLIYFSYDVKMKEKGDIPEGYSVSREKKERFSLILESASTNQTSMYLCASSLLGDGSSNQPQHFGDGTRLSIL.